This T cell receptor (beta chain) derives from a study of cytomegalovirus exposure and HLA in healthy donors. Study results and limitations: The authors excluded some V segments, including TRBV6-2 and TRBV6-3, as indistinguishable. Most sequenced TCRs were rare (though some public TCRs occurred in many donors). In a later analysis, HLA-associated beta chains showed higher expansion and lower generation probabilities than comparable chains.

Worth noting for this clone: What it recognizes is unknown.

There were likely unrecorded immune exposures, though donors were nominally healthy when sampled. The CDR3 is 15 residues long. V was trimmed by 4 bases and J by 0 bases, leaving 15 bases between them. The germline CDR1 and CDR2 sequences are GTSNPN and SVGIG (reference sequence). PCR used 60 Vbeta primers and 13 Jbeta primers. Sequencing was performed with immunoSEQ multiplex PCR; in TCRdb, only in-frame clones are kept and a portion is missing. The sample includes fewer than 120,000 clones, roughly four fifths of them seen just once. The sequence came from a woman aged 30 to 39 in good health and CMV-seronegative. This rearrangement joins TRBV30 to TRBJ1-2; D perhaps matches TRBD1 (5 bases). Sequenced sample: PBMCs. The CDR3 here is CAWNQGLFTNYGYTF. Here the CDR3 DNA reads TGTGCCTGGAACCAGGGCCTGTTTACTAACTATGGCTACACCTTC.